The clone carrying this T cell receptor (beta chain) was seen only a few times. Its antigen is unidentified. The data derive from a study of T cell responses to AZD1222 COVID-19 vaccine. Study-level points and caveats: Just a handful of AZD1222 recipients tested seropositive at baseline. The study reported that nearly half of spike-specific TCRs target unmutated variant regions. Spike-specific TCRs gained breadth and depth after people received two AZD1222 doses.

Germline loops: CDR1 MNHEY, CDR2 SMNVEV (reference sequence). The V end was cut by 0 bases, the J end by 0 bases, with 8 bases between. The CDR3 loop spans 15 amino acids. Profiling relied on immunoSEQ multiplex PCR, and the TCRdb table lists in-frame clones only, not all of them. The data hold around 200,000 clones, with approximately 92% observed a single time. The V gene is TRBV27, the J gene TRBJ1-2; D is unresolved. This receptor was taken from an adult who received the MenACWY meningococcal vaccine as a control. Sequenced here: peripheral blood, sampled 28 days after the second dose of the MenACWY control vaccine. In DNA, the CDR3 is TGTGCCAGCAGTTTATCTACAGCGTCTAACTATGGCTACACCTTC. Translation: CASSLSTASNYGYTF.